These 20 T cell receptor beta chains were sequenced from one sample in a study of shared clonotypes between healthy human individuals. Assay: immunoSEQ multiplex PCR; the TCRdb copy retains only in-frame clones and omits some. The repertoire holds over a million clones, with about 98.5% as singletons. Sample: naive CD4+ T cells sorted from blood. Subset defined: CD45RA+ positively selected. These receptors all come from a man aged 25-45 years in good health.

This chain joins TRBV18 and TRBJ2-2; TRBD2 matches at 8 bases. V dropped 3 bases and J dropped 5; count of bases not matched to a gene: 11. CDR1 KGHSH and CDR2 LQKENI come from the germline V gene. The length of the CDR3 is 17 residues. The chain's CDR3 is CASSPRAGAAETGELFF. CDR3 DNA sequence: TGTGCCAGCTCACCTCGAGCGGGAGCGGCGGAGACCGGGGAGCTGTTTTTT.

The chain carries TRBV11-2 and TRBJ1-1, with D uncertain. Germline lookup yields CDR1 SGHAT and CDR2 FQNNGV. V shed 1 base and J shed 6 bases, with 9 bases lying between them. The CDR3 spans 13 residues. This CDR3 reads CASSLAGIPEAFF. CDR3 sequence (DNA): TGTGCCAGCAGCTTAGCCGGGATTCCTGAAGCTTTCTTT.

The chain employs TRBV25-1 and TRBJ2-7; TRBD1 agrees at 11 bases. Germline CDR1 MGHDK, CDR2 SYGVNS. The CDR3 is 14 amino acids. V dropped 7 bases and J dropped 0; count of bases not matched to a gene: 2. The CDR3 DNA sequence: TGTGCCAGCAAGGGACAGGGGGGCTCCTACGAGCAGTACTTC. Translated, it gives CASKGQGGSYEQYF.

The rearrangement joins TRBV5-1 to TRBJ2-1; D call uncertain. Per germline, CDR1 SGHRS and CDR2 YFSETQ. Trimming stripped 0 bases from V and 7 bases from J, with 11 bases between. CDR3 length: 14 amino acids. The DNA of the CDR3 is TGCGCCAGCAGCTTGGAGAGCCTCGGGAATGAGCAGTTCTTC. This sequence encodes CASSLESLGNEQFF.

This clone was seen only once. V and J are TRBV2 and TRBJ2-7; 9 bases are a match to TRBD2. Germline V gene lookup returns CDR1 SNHLY and CDR2 FYNNEI. J was trimmed by 6 bases and V by 6 bases; bases with no gene match: 9. The CDR3 totals 14 residues. CDR3 in DNA: TGTGCCAGCAGGGGAGGAGCGGGGGGCGTCGAGCAGTACTTC. Its translation is CASRGGAGGVEQYF.

V and J are TRBV19 and TRBJ1-4, with 7 nucleotides matching TRBD1. This CDR3 region has 17 residues. Per the germline V gene, CDR1 is LNHDA and CDR2 is SQIVND (reference sequence). The trim removed 5 bases at V and 0 bases at J, leaving 9 bases unmatched. This CDR3 reads CASSPRDSYATNEKLFF. The CDR3, as DNA: TGTGCCAGTAGTCCCAGGGACAGCTACGCAACTAATGAAAAACTGTTTTTT.

The chain joins TRBV11-2 to TRBJ2-3, with TRBD2 matching over 7 bases. Germline values: CDR1 SGHAT, CDR2 FQNNGV. The CDR3 is 14 residues long. The V gene end was trimmed by 1 base and the J gene end by 4 bases; junction bases not matched to a gene: 2. CDR3 sequence: CASSLGGSADTQYF. CDR3 DNA sequence: TGTGCCAGCAGCTTAGGCGGGAGCGCAGATACGCAGTATTTT. Full variable domain (missing parts from reference TRBV11-2 and TRBJ2-3): EAGVAQSPRYKIIEKRQSVAFWCNPISGHATLYWYQQILGQGPKLLIQFQNNGVVDDSQLPKDRFSAERLKGVDSTLKIQPAKLEDSAVYLCASSLGGSADTQYFGPGTRLTVL.

Points on this clone: This specimen includes other DNA sequences encoding the same CDR3. The rearrangement links TRBV5-1 to TRBJ2-7; D gene ambiguous. Trimming took off 0 bases at V and 2 bases at J, with 6 bases between the two ends. The germline V gene encodes CDR1 SGHRS and CDR2 YFSETQ. The CDR3 has 13 amino acids. The CDR3 DNA follows: TGCGCCAGCAGCTTGGTTGGGCCCTACGAGCAGTACTTC. This sequence encodes CASSLVGPYEQYF.

V is TRBV9 and J is TRBJ2-5, with 12 bases lining up with TRBD2. V trimming: 0 bases; J trimming: 5 bases; junction bases outside the gene matches: 8. The CDR3 totals 17 residues. The germline CDR1 and CDR2 sequences are SGDLS and YYNGEE. CDR3 region: CASSVEPSGRAGETQYF. CDR3 bases: TGTGCCAGCAGCGTAGAGCCTAGCGGGAGGGCCGGCGAGACCCAGTACTTC.

V gene TRBV18 combines with J gene TRBJ2-2; the D gene is possibly TRBD2 (6 bases). Deletions cut 2 bases from V and 5 bases from J, with 15 bases between. Looked up from germline, CDR1 is KGHSH and CDR2 is LQKENI. The CDR3 is 16 amino acids. CDR3 amino acids: CASSPGARRATGELFF. DNA for the CDR3: TGTGCCAGCTCACCAGGAGCAAGGAGGGCGACCGGGGAGCTGTTTTTT.

The CDR3: CASSYSGELINEQFF. CDR3 bases: TGTGCCAGCAGTTACTCAGGGGAATTGATCAATGAGCAGTTCTTC. The V and J genes are TRBV6-5 and TRBJ2-1, with D perhaps TRBD1 (5 bases). In germline, CDR1 is MNHEY, CDR2 SVGAGI. The CDR3 spans 15 residues. Trimming stripped 0 bases from V and 6 bases from J, with 12 bases between.

The chain is built from TRBV18 and TRBJ2-5; D possibly corresponds to TRBD2 (6 bases). Germline CDR1 KGHSH, CDR2 LQKENI. With 3 bases removed from V and 5 bases from J, the gap between germline ends came to 22 bases. The length of the CDR3 is 17 residues. Here the CDR3 DNA reads TGTGCCAGCTCACCCCTAGGAGGGAGGTCGGTCACGGAGACCCAGTACTTC. Translation: CASSPLGGRSVTETQYF. The full variable domain, completed using reference TRBV18 and TRBJ2-5, is NAGVMQNPRHLVRRRGQEARLRCSPMKGHSHVYWYRQLPEEGLKFMVYLQKENIIDESGMPKERFSAEFPKEGPSILRIQQVVRGDSAAYFCASSPLGGRSVTETQYFGPGTRLLVL.

This clone appeared once. The V gene is TRBV5-8, the J gene TRBJ2-7, with 8 bases matching TRBD1. V was pared by 4 bases and J by 3 bases, with 15 bases of the junction left unmatched. The germline V gene encodes CDR1 SGHTS and CDR2 YDEGEE. The CDR3 has 17 amino acids. CDR3 nucleotide sequence: TGTGCCAGCAGCCCGCGGACAGGGTACGGTAGGATCTACGAGCAGTACTTC. The encoded protein is CASSPRTGYGRIYEQYF.

The genes are TRBV27 and TRBJ2-7, with D unclear. The V gene lost 0 bases and the J gene lost 1 base, with 7 bases spanning the gap. This CDR3 is built from 14 residues. Germline V gives CDR1 MNHEY, CDR2 SMNVEV (reference sequence). The CDR3 protein is CASSLSSSSYEQYF. The DNA for the CDR3 is TGTGCCAGCAGTTTATCGTCTAGTTCCTACGAGCAGTACTTC.

The chain links TRBV5-4 to TRBJ2-7, with D unresolved. Germline CDR1 and CDR2: SGHNT and YYREEE (reference sequence). Deletions cut 4 bases from V and 1 base from J, with 12 bases between. The CDR3 totals 14 residues. DNA of the CDR3: TGTGCCAGCAGCGGGCATTCACCTTCCTACGAGCAGTACTTC. Translated, it gives CASSGHSPSYEQYF.

About this clone itself: Other DNA sequences from this sample encode an identical CDR3 as well. The gene calls are TRBV5-1 and TRBJ2-5, with D possibly being TRBD1 (5 bases). V was pared by 1 base and J by 2 bases, with 9 bases between. Germline V gene lookup returns CDR1 SGHRS and CDR2 YFSETQ. The CDR3 is 14 amino acids. CDR3 sequence (DNA): TGCGCCAGCAGCTTGAAGGGGCCTCAAGAGACCCAGTACTTC. Protein: CASSLKGPQETQYF.

CDR3 loop: CASSRGAGRVRNEQYF. The CDR3 DNA follows: TGTGCCAGCAGCCGAGGGGCGGGAAGGGTGAGAAACGAGCAGTACTTC. The V gene is TRBV5-4, the J gene TRBJ2-7; possibly TRBD2 for D (6 bases). Trimming removed 4 bases from V and 5 bases from J, with 22 bases in between. Germline-derived CDR1 and CDR2 are SGHNT and YYREEE (reference sequence). The CDR3 is made up of 16 amino acids.

This chain joins TRBV28 and TRBJ2-2; 12 bases align to TRBD2. The V gene's germline CDR1 is MDHEN and CDR2 SYDVKM. The CDR3 consists of 18 residues. V gave up 6 bases and J gave up 3 bases; unmatched junction bases: 11. CDR3 coding DNA: TGTGCCAGCAGCTTCGGACTAGCGGGACTTGGTGACACCGGGGAGCTGTTTTTT. Protein sequence: CASSFGLAGLGDTGELFF.

V usage is TRBV11-2 and J usage is TRBJ2-7; D ambiguous. CDR1 and CDR2 (germline): SGHAT, FQNNGV. There are 12 residues in the CDR3. V was clipped by 1 base and J by 6 bases, with 7 bases between them. In DNA, the CDR3 is TGTGCCAGCAGCTTAGCTGGGGTCGAGCAGTACTTC. The encoded protein is CASSLAGVEQYF.

The chain employs TRBV15 and TRBJ2-7; 8 bases are a match to TRBD2. V lost 0 bases to trimming and J lost 6 bases; unmatched junction nucleotides: 10. The V gene's germline CDR1 is LNHNV and CDR2 YYDKDF (reference sequence). This CDR3 contains 16 residues. CDR3 nucleotides: TGTGCCACCAGCAGAGAGACGGCGGGAGGTTGGGGCGAGCAGTACTTC. The encoded protein is CATSRETAGGWGEQYF.